The T cell receptor (beta chain) under discussion was sequenced for a study of cytomegalovirus exposure and HLA in healthy donors. Study outcomes and limitations: Reports described diagnosis of cytomegalovirus status by the classifier as highly specific and sensitive.

V lost 3 bases, J lost 2 bases, and 7 bases lay in between. The germline V gene encodes CDR1 SNHLY and CDR2 FYNNEI. This CDR3 region has 13 residues. PCR involved 60 Vbeta and 13 Jbeta primers. Data came from immunoSEQ multiplex PCR; TCRdb stores just in-frame clones and leaves some out. There are 95,000 to 150,000 clones in the sample; around 84% occur only once, and 1.8% lies in the top ten. This clone came up a few times. Its specificity is unknown. This clonotype originated in a man between 18 and 35 years old in good health and CMV-seronegative. The specimen sequenced was PBMCs. The genes are TRBV2 and TRBJ1-2; D unclear. In nucleotides, the CDR3 is TGTGCCAGCAGTGATCGGGAGAACTATGGCTACACCTTC. Its translation is CASSDRENYGYTF.